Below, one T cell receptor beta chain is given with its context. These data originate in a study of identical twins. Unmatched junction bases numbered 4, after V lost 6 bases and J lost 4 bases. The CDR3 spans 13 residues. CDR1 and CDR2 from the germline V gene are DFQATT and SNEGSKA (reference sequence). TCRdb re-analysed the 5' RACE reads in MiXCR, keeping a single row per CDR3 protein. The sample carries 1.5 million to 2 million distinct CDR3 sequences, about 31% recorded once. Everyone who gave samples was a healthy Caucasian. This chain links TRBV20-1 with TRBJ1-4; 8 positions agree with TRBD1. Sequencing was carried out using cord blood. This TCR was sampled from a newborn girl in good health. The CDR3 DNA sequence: TGCAGTGCCTCAGGGGGCTATAATGAAAAACTGTTTTTT. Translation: CSASGGYNEKLFF.